One and the same sample provided the 17 T cell receptor beta chains below, sequenced in a study of early stage breast cancer tumors. Assay: immunoSEQ multiplex PCR; the TCRdb copy retains only in-frame clones and omits some. The sample carries more than 8,500 clones, roughly 70% recorded once. The sequencing sample was made of breast tumor tissue. The receptors come from a person aged 50-59 years with breast cancer.

This clone has just a few counts. The rearrangement uses TRBV5-1 and TRBJ1-1; TRBD1 aligns across 10 bases. The CDR3 contains 12 residues. Germline V gives CDR1 SGHRS, CDR2 YFSETQ. V shed 3 bases, J shed 11 bases, and the junction held 4 bases outside the gene matches. The CDR3 DNA sequence: TGCGCCAGCAGCTCAGGACAGGGGGAGGCTTTCTTT. It yields the protein CASSSGQGEAFF.

The chain carries TRBV6-6 and TRBJ2-3, with 10 bases matching TRBD2. Germline trimming cut 7 bases from V and 2 bases from J; bases unmatched to any gene: 9. The germline V gene has CDR1 MNHNY and CDR2 SVGAGI (reference sequence). The CDR3 loop spans 16 amino acids. Here the CDR3 DNA reads TGTGCCAGCACCGAGGGGACTAGCGTAATCACAGATACGCAGTATTTT. It encodes CASTEGTSVITDTQYF.

This clone was recorded a few times. The chain carries TRBV19 and TRBJ1-1; a possible D gene is TRBD1 (6 bases). The V end was cut by 5 bases, the J end by 0 bases, with 13 bases between. Germline V gene data show CDR1 as LNHDA and CDR2 as SQIVND (reference sequence). The CDR3 runs to 15 residues. The CDR3 region is CASSLKQGMNTEAFF. The DNA of the CDR3 is TGTGCCAGTAGTCTGAAACAGGGCATGAACACTGAAGCTTTCTTT.

This clone was found a few times. The chain has TRBV5-1 and TRBJ1-5; D perhaps matches TRBD1 (5 bases). Germline V lookup: CDR1 SGHRS, CDR2 YFSETQ. The CDR3 has 14 residues. V dropped 6 bases and J dropped 9 bases, with 19 bases sitting between them. In nucleotides, the CDR3 is TGCGCCAGCAATATTGTGGGAGGGGAACCGCCCCAGCATTTT. Translation: CASNIVGGEPPQHF.

J is TRBJ1-4 and V is TRBV28, with unresolved D. Trimming left V 7 bases short and J 3 bases short, with 9 bases between. Per germline, CDR1 MDHEN and CDR2 SYDVKM. The CDR3 length is 13 residues. The CDR3 sequence: CASKELSNEKLFF. CDR3 coding DNA: TGTGCCAGCAAGGAACTCTCTAATGAAAAACTGTTTTTT.

Sample share makes this clone medium-sized. The rearrangement uses TRBV9 and TRBJ2-3; 10 bases are a match to TRBD2. V trimming: 4 bases; J trimming: 3 bases; junction bases outside the gene matches: 2. CDR1 is SGDLS and CDR2 is YYNGEE in the germline V gene. The CDR3 sequence is 14 residues long. As DNA, the CDR3 is TGTGCCAGCAGCACTAGCGGGACAACAGATACGCAGTATTTT. Translation: CASSTSGTTDTQYF.

This rearrangement joins TRBV28 to TRBJ1-2; 7 bases line up with TRBD1. V was clipped by 6 bases and J by 0 bases; unmatched bases: 7. The V gene's germline CDR1 is MDHEN and CDR2 SYDVKM. This CDR3 has 15 residues. This CDR3 reads CASSLKGAANYGYTF. CDR3 nucleotides: TGTGCCAGCAGCCTTAAGGGGGCCGCTAACTATGGCTACACCTTC.

For this clone: A junction end diverges from the germline sequence, so it may reflect a read error. Here the CDR3 DNA reads TGCGCCAGCAGACAAGACAGGGGTTCTAACTATGGCTACACCTTC. This sequence encodes CASRQDRGSNYGYTF. The chain recombines TRBV5-4 with TRBJ1-2; 8 bases align to TRBD1. The germline V gene has CDR1 SGHNT and CDR2 YYREEE (reference sequence). The CDR3 extends over 15 amino acids. The whole variable domain, remainder taken from reference TRBV5-4 and TRBJ1-2, is ETGVTQSPTHLIKTRGQQVTLRCSSQSGHNTVSWYQQALGQGPQFIFQYYREEENGRGNFPPRFSGLQFPNYSSELNVNALELDDSALYLCASRQDRGSNYGYTFGSGTRLTVV.

This clone was recorded once. This chain links TRBV6-1 with TRBJ2-1, with 7 positions matching TRBD2. Germline loops: CDR1 MNHNS, CDR2 SASEGT. The length of the CDR3 is 16 residues. The junction had 11 bases not matched to a gene; V was cut back by 3 bases and J by 6 bases. CDR3 in amino acids: CASSEGGTSVANEQFF. The CDR3 bases are TGTGCCAGCAGTGAGGGGGGGACGTCGGTGGCCAATGAGCAGTTCTTC.

The CDR3 DNA follows: TGTGCCATCAGTGTCGACAGCTATGGCTACACCTTC. It codes for CAISVDSYGYTF. The chain couples TRBV10-3 to TRBJ1-2; possible D gene TRBD1, 5 bases. Trimming stripped 4 bases from V and 4 bases from J, with 7 bases between. Looked up from germline, CDR1 is ENHRY and CDR2 is SYGVKD. The CDR3 is made up of 12 amino acids.

This clone has more than one count but fewer than ten. J is TRBJ2-7 and V is TRBV10-3; D remains ambiguous. The CDR3 is 15 amino acids. From germline, CDR1 is ENHRY and CDR2 SYGVKD. V lost 3 bases and J lost 2, with 14 bases in between. This CDR3 reads CAISEFSRSTYEQYF. CDR3 DNA: TGTGCCATCAGTGAATTTTCCAGATCTACCTACGAGCAGTACTTC.

The V gene is TRBV18, the J gene TRBJ1-5; D call uncertain. Germline assignment: CDR1 KGHSH and CDR2 LQKENI. This CDR3 region has 13 residues. The ends were cut back, 4 bases at V and 6 bases at J, with 10 bases in the middle. The CDR3 DNA reads as TGTGCCAGCTCACAGGCATGGGGTCAGCCCCAGCATTTT. It is translated as CASSQAWGQPQHF.

This sequence joins TRBV6-6 and TRBJ1-1, with D tentatively TRBD1 (5 bases). Trimming shortened V by 5 bases and J by 0 bases, and 7 bases separated the two germline ends. CDR1 MNHNY and CDR2 SVGAGI come from the germline V gene (reference sequence). The CDR3 contains 13 residues. CDR3 coding DNA: TGTGCCAGCAGTCGGGACGTGAACACTGAAGCTTTCTTT. Translation: CASSRDVNTEAFF.

V and J are TRBV11-2 and TRBJ2-4; D is unclear. The V end lost 5 bases, the J end lost 0 bases, and 11 bases lay between the germline ends. This CDR3 contains 15 residues. The V gene's germline CDR1 is SGHAT and CDR2 FQNNGV. The CDR3 loop is CASSLRIAAKNIQYF. In nucleotides, the CDR3 is TGTGCCAGCAGCCTACGGATAGCAGCCAAAAACATTCAGTACTTC.

There are a few counts of this clone. This chain links TRBV19 with TRBJ2-1; 8 positions agree with TRBD2. Germline V gene data show CDR1 as LNHDA and CDR2 as SQIVND (reference sequence). With 2 bases clipped from V and 4 bases from J, the junction kept 10 bases outside the gene matches. The CDR3 loop spans 17 amino acids. The CDR3 sequence: CASSITRLARDYNEQFF. The CDR3 DNA reads as TGTGCCAGTAGTATAACCCGACTAGCGCGAGATTACAATGAGCAGTTCTTC.

The chain carries TRBV7-6 and TRBJ2-2; TRBD2 is a possible D gene (5 bases). The CDR3 spans 14 residues. The V end lost 5 bases, the J end lost 5 bases, and 12 bases lay between the germline ends. The germline V gene encodes CDR1 SGHVS and CDR2 FNYEAQ. DNA of the CDR3: TGTGCCAGCAGCCAGATTGGGAGTACCGGGGAGCTGTTTTTT. This encodes CASSQIGSTGELFF.

The chain carries TRBV5-6 and TRBJ2-7, with 7 bases identical to TRBD1. CDR1 SGHDT and CDR2 YYEEEE come from the germline V gene. The V and J ends lost 2 bases and 0 bases, in that order; junction bases with no gene match: 2. This CDR3 spans 14 amino acids. CDR3 coding DNA: TGTGCCAGCAGCTTAAGGGGGCTCTCCTACGAGCAGTACTTC. Translated: CASSLRGLSYEQYF.